This TCR beta chain came from a study of response to subunit inactivated influenza vaccine. Note on this clonotype: Its antigen is not identified.

Study-wide results and limits: T cells newly recruited by each seasonal influenza vaccination are few, the authors suggested.

TCRdb redid the calling of the RT-PCR reads with MiXCR, one entry per CDR3 protein. The sample records approximately 680,000 distinct CDR3 sequences, about 15% being singletons. The CDR3 consists of 15 residues. J was trimmed by 4 bases and V by 7 bases; bases with no gene match: 5. Germline-derived CDR1 and CDR2 are ENHRY and SYGVKD. The chain links TRBV10-3 to TRBJ2-3; TRBD2 matches at 13 bases. This receptor was obtained from a man aged 45-60 years who received an inactivated influenza vaccine. The sample in question was PBMCs from blood, obtained less than 13 days after vaccination. CDR3 loop: CAIKEGLAGPDTQYF. CDR3 nucleotides: TGTGCCATCAAGGAGGGACTAGCGGGGCCAGATACGCAGTATTTT.